One sample yielded the 4 T cell receptor beta chains listed below, sequenced in a study of T cell responses to AZD1222 COVID-19 vaccine. Only in-frame clones appear in the TCRdb table, and some are missing; sequencing was by immunoSEQ multiplex PCR. This sample has 130,000 or so clones; roughly nine tenths occur once, and the top ten carry approximately 3.7%. This material consisted of peripheral blood, taken 28 days after the second AZD1222 dose. Source of these receptors: an adult who received the AZD1222 COVID-19 vaccine.

This clone came up once. This chain uses TRBV2 with TRBJ1-1; D call uncertain. The CDR3 contains 13 residues. V dropped 4 bases and J dropped 4 bases, with 10 bases sitting between them. CDR1 and CDR2 (germline): SNHLY, FYNNEI. CDR3 nucleotide sequence: TGTGCCAGCAGTGTCGCTGAAAGCACTGAAGCTTTCTTT. Translation gives CASSVAESTEAFF.

This clone occurred a few times. The chain is built from TRBV7-6 and TRBJ1-2; the D gene is possibly TRBD1 (5 bases). Germline V gives CDR1 SGHVS, CDR2 FNYEAQ. This CDR3 has 15 amino acids. The germline V and J ends were trimmed by 1 base and 4 bases, with 13 bases remaining between them. The CDR3 sequence is CASSLEAQGSYGYTF. The CDR3 region has the DNA TGTGCCAGCAGCTTAGAAGCCCAGGGATCCTATGGCTACACCTTC.

The rearrangement links TRBV20-1 to TRBJ2-1, with TRBD2 matching over 11 bases. CDR1 and CDR2 from the germline V gene are DFQATT and SNEGSKA (reference sequence). V dropped 3 bases and J dropped 8; count of bases not matched to a gene: 3. This CDR3 has 13 residues. CDR3 protein: CSASIAGGDEQFF. The CDR3 DNA sequence: TGCAGTGCTAGTATAGCGGGAGGGGATGAGCAGTTCTTC.

This chain connects TRBV12-3 or TRBV12-4 to TRBJ1-1, with 8 nucleotides matching TRBD1. The CDR3 consists of 12 residues. Trimming removed 7 bases from V and 4 bases from J; junction bases left unmatched: 2. DNA of the CDR3: TGTGCCAGCAAACAGGGGGGCACTGAAGCTTTCTTT. Its protein is CASKQGGTEAFF.